Described below is a single T cell receptor (beta chain) sequence and its context. Antigen unknown. The entry originates in a study of T-cell reconstitution after alpha-beta-depleted transplantation in children. The study's findings and limits: After one year, T-cell counts and TCRbeta diversity mostly came from new T cells. Several hundred expanded graft clones reportedly supplied alpha-beta T cells about two months after transplant. Recipient T cells and thymic progenitors that survived gave rise to the high TCRbeta diversity observed at day 60 in some patients.

This CDR3 contains 14 residues. Per germline, CDR1 MDHEN and CDR2 SYDVKM. V was shortened by 6 bases and J by 4 bases, with 13 bases between the two germline ends. Preparing the TCRbeta library involved the use of unique molecular identifiers. TCRdb reprocessed the PCR reads with MiXCR, giving one entry per CDR3 protein. This sample has about 98,000 distinct CDR3 sequences; less than 25% occur once, and the top ten carry over 20%. The chain combines TRBV28 with TRBJ1-5; unclear D gene. The specimen comprised PBMCs, sampled before TCRalphabeta/CD19-depleted stem cell transplant. The clonotype originates from a boy younger than 10 with acute lymphoblastic leukemia, due to receive a stem cell transplant. The CDR3 sequence is CASSQRALNQPQHF. DNA of the CDR3: TGTGCCAGCAGCCAGAGGGCTCTGAATCAGCCCCAGCATTTT. Filled out from reference TRBV28 and TRBJ1-5, the complete variable domain reads DVKVTQSSRYLVKRTGEKVFLECVQDMDHENMFWYRQDPGLGLRLIYFSYDVKMKEKGDIPEGYSVSREKKERFSLILESASTNQTSMYLCASSQRALNQPQHFGDGTRLSIL.